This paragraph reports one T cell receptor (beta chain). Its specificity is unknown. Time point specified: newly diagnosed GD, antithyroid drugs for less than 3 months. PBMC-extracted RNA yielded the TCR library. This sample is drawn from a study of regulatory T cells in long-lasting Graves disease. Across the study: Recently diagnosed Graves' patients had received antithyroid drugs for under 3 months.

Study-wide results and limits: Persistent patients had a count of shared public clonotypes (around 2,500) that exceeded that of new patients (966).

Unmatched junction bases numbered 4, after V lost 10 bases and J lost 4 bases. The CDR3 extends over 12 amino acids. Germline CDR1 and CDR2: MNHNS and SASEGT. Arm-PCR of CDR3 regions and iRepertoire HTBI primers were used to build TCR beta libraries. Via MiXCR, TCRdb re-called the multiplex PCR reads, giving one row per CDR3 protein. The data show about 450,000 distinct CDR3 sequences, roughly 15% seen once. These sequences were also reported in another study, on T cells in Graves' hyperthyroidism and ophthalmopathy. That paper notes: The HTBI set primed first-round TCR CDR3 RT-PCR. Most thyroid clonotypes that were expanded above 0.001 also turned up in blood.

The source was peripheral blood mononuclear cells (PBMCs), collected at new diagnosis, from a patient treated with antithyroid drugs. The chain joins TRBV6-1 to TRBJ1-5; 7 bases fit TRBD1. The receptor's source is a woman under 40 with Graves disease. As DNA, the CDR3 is TGTGCCACCCAGGGGGGGAATCAGCCCCAGCATTTT. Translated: CATQGGNQPQHF.